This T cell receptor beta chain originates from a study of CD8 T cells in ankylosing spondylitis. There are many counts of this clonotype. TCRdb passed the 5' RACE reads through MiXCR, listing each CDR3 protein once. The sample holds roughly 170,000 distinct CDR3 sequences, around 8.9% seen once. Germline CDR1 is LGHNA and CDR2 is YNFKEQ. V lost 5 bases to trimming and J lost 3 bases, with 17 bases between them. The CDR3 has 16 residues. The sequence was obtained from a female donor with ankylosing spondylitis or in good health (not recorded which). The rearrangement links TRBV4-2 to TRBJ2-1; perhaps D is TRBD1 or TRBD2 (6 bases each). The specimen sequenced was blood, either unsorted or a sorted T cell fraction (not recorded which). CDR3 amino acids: CASSSPRGELYNEQFF. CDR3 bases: TGTGCCAGCAGCTCCCCTAGGGGGGAGCTCTACAATGAGCAGTTCTTC.